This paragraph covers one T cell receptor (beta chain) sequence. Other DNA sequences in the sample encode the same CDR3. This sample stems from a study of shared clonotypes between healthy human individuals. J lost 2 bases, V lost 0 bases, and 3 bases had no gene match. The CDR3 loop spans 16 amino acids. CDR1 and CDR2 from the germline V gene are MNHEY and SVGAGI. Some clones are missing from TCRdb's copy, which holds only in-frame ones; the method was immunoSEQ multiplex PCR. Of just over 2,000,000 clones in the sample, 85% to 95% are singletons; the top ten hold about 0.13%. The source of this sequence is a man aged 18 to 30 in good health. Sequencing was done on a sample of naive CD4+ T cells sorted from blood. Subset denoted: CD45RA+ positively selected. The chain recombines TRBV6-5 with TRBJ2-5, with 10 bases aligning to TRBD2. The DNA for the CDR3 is TGTGCCAGCAGTTACTCGTTAGCGGGGGGACAAGAGACCCAGTACTTC. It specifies CASSYSLAGGQETQYF.